This T cell receptor beta chain was recovered during a study of cytomegalovirus exposure and HLA in healthy donors. Study background: Genetic ancestry analysis placed approximately 80% of the approximately 400 donors that were genotyped in the Caucasian-associated cluster. Study results and caveats: For most subjects, TCR beta sequences were reported to predict HLA-A and HLA-B alleles with accuracy. Earlier results showed most TCR beta V segments being productive about 87% or about 30% of the time.

Worth noting for this clone: Its antigen remains unknown.

PCR employed 60 Vbeta and 13 Jbeta primers. The data were produced by immunoSEQ multiplex PCR, yet TCRdb's version contains in-frame clones alone and is incomplete. Here the sample spans 200,000 to 250,000 clones, about 80% being singletons. Sequenced: PBMCs. This TCR came from a woman aged 35 to 49 in good health and CMV-seronegative.

The chain's CDR3 is CASSPGLAGLSSTDTQYF. The CDR3 coding sequence is TGTGCCAGCAGCCCAGGACTAGCGGGTTTATCTAGCACAGATACGCAGTATTTT. The rearrangement links TRBV7-2 to TRBJ2-3; 11 bases fit TRBD2. The CDR3 is made up of 18 amino acids. Losses at the gene ends were 5 bases for V and 0 bases for J; bases not matched to a gene: 10. Per germline, CDR1 SGHTA and CDR2 FQGNSA.